These 21 T cell receptor beta chains were all obtained from the same sample, sequenced in a study of Graves' ophthalmopathy and Graves' hyperthyroidism. Investigators amplified TCR beta CDR3 regions from RNA transcripts. An initial RT-PCR round employing HTBI primers preceded a second-round multiplex PCR. TCRdb independently ran MiXCR on the multiplex PCR reads; one entry per CDR3 protein. This sample carries 500,000 to 800,000 distinct CDR3 sequences, about 41% of them seen once, and the ten largest clones take more than 2.5%. The sequencing input was peripheral blood. Every receptor here comes from an adult man with Graves' ophthalmopathy.

This clonotype was counted a few times. The rearrangement uses TRBV19 and TRBJ2-7; D perhaps matches TRBD1 (5 bases). Germline CDR1 is LNHDA and CDR2 is SQIVND (reference sequence). This CDR3 has 14 amino acids. Trimming took off 5 bases at V and 2 bases at J, with 13 bases between the two ends. The CDR3 DNA reads TGTGCCAGTAGTTCTCTATCACAGGCCTACGAGCAGTACTTC. It translates to CASSSLSQAYEQYF.

The V call is TRBV2, the J call TRBJ2-5; 8 nucleotides align to TRBD1. This CDR3 contains 16 residues. J lost 7 bases, V lost 7 bases, and 17 bases had no gene match. Germline-derived CDR1 and CDR2 are SNHLY and FYNNEI. CDR3 region: CASKPSPGTGQGTQYF. CDR3 coding DNA: TGTGCCAGCAAGCCCTCCCCCGGGACAGGACAGGGGACCCAGTACTTC.

This clonotype was observed at least ten times. The gene calls are TRBV20-1 and TRBJ2-2, with D hard to call. V lost 1 base and J lost 0, with 6 bases in between. The CDR3 is 14 residues long. The germline V gene has CDR1 DFQATT and CDR2 SNEGSKA (reference sequence). This CDR3 is CSARGLANTGELFF. CDR3 coding DNA: TGCAGTGCTAGAGGTTTAGCGAACACCGGGGAGCTGTTTTTT.

This clonotype was counted at least ten times. CDR3 protein: CASVDSGANVLTF. The CDR3 coding sequence is TGTGCCAGCGTTGACTCTGGGGCCAACGTCCTGACTTTC. This chain links TRBV25-1 with TRBJ2-6, with D unclear. Per germline, CDR1 MGHDK and CDR2 SYGVNS. Trimming cost V 8 bases and J 0 bases, with 5 bases left between them. This CDR3 comprises 13 residues.

This clonotype was seen a handful of times. The gene calls are TRBV13 and TRBJ1-5; D ambiguous. This CDR3 region has 15 residues. V was clipped by 4 bases and J by 0 bases, with 10 bases between them. From germline, CDR1 is PRHDT and CDR2 FYEKMQ (reference sequence). DNA of the CDR3: TGTGCCAGCAGCTCTTCGGGGTTTAGCAATCAGCCCCAGCATTTT. It is translated as CASSSSGFSNQPQHF. The full variable domain, its missing parts supplied by reference TRBV13 and TRBJ1-5, is AAGVIQSPRHLIKEKRETATLKCYPIPRHDTVYWYQQGPGQDPQFLISFYEKMQSDKGSIPDRFSAQQFSDYHSELNMSSLELGDSALYFCASSSSGFSNQPQHFGDGTRLSIL.

V usage is TRBV30 and J usage is TRBJ2-7, with 11 nucleotides matching TRBD2. Germline assignment: CDR1 GTSNPN and CDR2 SVGIG (reference sequence). The CDR3 is 17 residues long. The J segment lost 2 bases and the V segment lost 7 bases, leaving 16 bases of the junction unmatched. This CDR3 is CASTGGPSGRSTYEQYF. CDR3 in DNA: TGTGCCTCTACAGGGGGGCCTAGCGGGAGGAGCACCTACGAGCAGTACTTC.

This clonotype was seen repeatedly, ten times or more. The CDR3 nucleotides are TGTGCCAGCAGCTCTATTCCCGTAACAATGACAGGGTCCCCAAGCGAGCAGTACTTC. It codes for CASSSIPVTMTGSPSEQYF. The chain recombines TRBV7-9 with TRBJ2-7; 7 nucleotides match TRBD1. Losses at the gene ends were 4 bases for V and 6 bases for J; bases not matched to a gene: 24. The CDR3 length is 19 residues. From germline, CDR1 is SEHNR and CDR2 FQNEAQ (reference sequence).

The chain has TRBV15 and TRBJ1-5; TRBD1 might be the D (6 bases). This CDR3 comprises 14 residues. Germline V gene sequence: CDR1 LNHNV, CDR2 YYDKDF (reference sequence). V was pared by 5 bases and J by 1 base, with 9 bases between. This chain's CDR3 is CATSVGHSNQPQHF. CDR3 DNA sequence: TGTGCCACCAGCGTGGGACACAGCAATCAGCCCCAGCATTTT.

On this clonotype: Possible read error: a much larger clone is one base away. The chain links TRBV20-1 to TRBJ1-6; maybe TRBD1 (6 bases). This CDR3 is 14 amino acids long. Germline values: CDR1 DFQATT, CDR2 SNEGSKA (reference sequence). Trimming removed 6 bases from V and 7 bases from J, with 16 bases in between. For the CDR3, the DNA is TGCAGTGCGAAGGGGGGGTCGCACAATTCACCCCTCCACTTT. As protein: CSAKGGSHNSPLHF.

The chain carries TRBV12-3 or TRBV12-4 and TRBJ1-5, with D hard to call. The V end was cut by 6 bases, the J end by 5 bases, with 14 bases between. The CDR3 covers 14 residues. The CDR3 region has the DNA TGTGCCAGCAGGACCTCGGGAGGCTATCAGCCCCAGCATTTT. Translated: CASRTSGGYQPQHF.

V is TRBV10-3 and J is TRBJ1-5, with D tentatively TRBD1 (5 bases). The CDR3 runs 15 residues. Trimming stripped 6 bases from V and 6 bases from J, with 18 bases between. Germline assignment: CDR1 ENHRY and CDR2 SYGVKD. CDR3 nucleotides: TGTGCCATCAGCCCGGTTGGGGCGCTCGGTCAGCCCCAGCATTTT. Translated, it gives CAISPVGALGQPQHF.

This clonotype showed up many times. The chain uses TRBV9 and TRBJ1-1; 7 nucleotides agree with TRBD1. The CDR3 runs to 14 residues. The germline V gene has CDR1 SGDLS and CDR2 YYNGEE. V dropped 1 base and J dropped 1; count of bases not matched to a gene: 1. DNA of the CDR3: TGTGCCAGCAGCGTACAGGGGGAGAACACTGAAGCTTTCTTT. Translation: CASSVQGENTEAFF.

This clonotype was seen repeatedly, ten times or more. The chain joins TRBV9 to TRBJ1-2; TRBD1 might be the D (6 bases). Germline V lookup: CDR1 SGDLS, CDR2 YYNGEE. The CDR3 has 14 amino acids. V was trimmed by 0 bases and J by 6 bases, leaving 12 bases between them. In DNA form, the CDR3 reads TGTGCCAGCAGCGTAGGTGAGGGGGAGGATGGCTACACCTTC. Protein sequence: CASSVGEGEDGYTF.

A few counts support this clonotype. The chain employs TRBV10-3 and TRBJ2-2; 8 bases are shared with TRBD2. The germline gives CDR1 ENHRY, CDR2 SYGVKD. V lost 10 bases and J lost 1; bases outside the gene matches: 5. The CDR3 loop spans 14 amino acids. The CDR3 here is CASRAGVNTGELFF. In DNA, the CDR3 is TGTGCCAGCCGAGCGGGAGTGAACACCGGGGAGCTGTTTTTT.

V usage is TRBV25-1 and J usage is TRBJ2-7; TRBD2 matches 7 bases. The CDR3 consists of 13 residues. Per the germline V gene, CDR1 is MGHDK and CDR2 is SYGVNS. CDR3 sequence: CARSREGTYEQYF. As DNA, the CDR3 is TGTGCTAGGTCGAGGGAGGGGACCTACGAGCAGTACTTC.

Worth noting for this clonotype: A much larger clonotype is one base distant, so this may be a read error. The chain uses TRBV25-1 and TRBJ2-7, with D possibly being TRBD1 or TRBD2 (5 bases each). Germline V gene lookup returns CDR1 MGHDK and CDR2 SYGVNS. Trimming pared 10 bases from V and 6 bases from J, leaving 22 bases between. The CDR3 length is 14 residues. CDR3: CAIKKEDIEGEQYF. DNA for the CDR3: TGTGCCATCAAAAAGGAGGACATAGAAGGCGAGCAGTACTTC.

This chain links TRBV2 with TRBJ2-7; TRBD2 matches at 10 bases. Trimming at V came to 9 bases and at J to 5 bases, leaving 1 base not matched to a gene. CDR3 length equals 11 residues. Germline V CDR1 and CDR2: SNHLY, FYNNEI. CDR3: CARLAGDEQYF. Here the CDR3 DNA reads TGTGCCAGGCTAGCGGGAGACGAGCAGTACTTC.

As to this clonotype: Germline is not matched at one junction end, which may reflect a read error. The V call is TRBV10-3, the J call TRBJ1-4, with 9 bases fitting TRBD1. The CDR3 has 15 amino acids. The germline V gene has CDR1 ENHRY and CDR2 SYGVKD. CDR3 in DNA: TGTGCCAGCAGTGAATGGGACAGGGTTAATGAAAAACTGTTTTTT. Protein product: CASSEWDRVNEKLFF.

Of note for this clonotype: This could be a read error, since a much larger clone is one nucleotide away. The genes are TRBV10-3 and TRBJ1-5, with 7 bases aligning to TRBD1. This CDR3 comprises 14 residues. After removal of 11 bases from V and 7 bases from J, the junction contained 14 bases not matched to a gene. CDR1 ENHRY and CDR2 SYGVKD come from the germline V gene. The CDR3 is CAGSDRAGRQPQHF. DNA for the CDR3: TGTGCCGGCAGTGACAGGGCTGGGAGGCAGCCCCAGCATTTT.

The chain joins TRBV11-2 to TRBJ2-4, with D unclear. The germline V gene encodes CDR1 SGHAT and CDR2 FQNNGV. V dropped 0 bases and J dropped 1 base, with 7 bases sitting between them. The CDR3 is made up of 15 amino acids. In nucleotides, the CDR3 is TGTGCCAGCAGCTTAGATGGGCCCGCCAAAAACATTCAGTACTTC. It codes for CASSLDGPAKNIQYF.

The chain is built from TRBV19 and TRBJ2-7; the D gene is possibly TRBD1 (6 bases). Per the germline V gene, CDR1 is LNHDA and CDR2 is SQIVND (reference sequence). The length of the CDR3 is 13 residues. The V end lost 5 bases, the J end lost 6 bases, and 14 bases lay between the germline ends. The CDR3 nucleotides read TGTGCCAGTAGTCCGGGACAAGCCTGCGAGCAGTACTTC. Translated, it gives CASSPGQACEQYF. Filled out from reference TRBV19 and TRBJ2-7, the complete variable domain reads DGGITQSPKYLFRKEGQNVTLSCEQNLNHDAMYWYRQDPGQGLRLIYYSQIVNDFQKGDIAEGYSVSREKKESFPLTVTSAQKNPTAFYLCASSPGQACEQYFGPGTRLTVT.